What follows are 32 T cell receptor beta chains derived from one specimen sequenced in a study of CD8+ T cells in alopecia areata. RNA was extracted and reverse transcribed into cDNA as the sequencing template. Profiled with immunoSEQ multiplex PCR; TCRdb holds only in-frame clones, not every one. The table lists about 110,000 clones, with no singletons. Sequencing used lesional skin. Source of these receptors: a C3H/HeJ mouse with alopecia areata. As its MHC haplotype, the strain has H2-k.

The sample holds many counts of this clone. The gene names given are mouse names. The read gets to within 4 residues of the CDR3 end, and the germline J gene fills in the rest. The rearrangement links TRBV1 to TRBJ2-7, with 10 bases matching TRBD2. Losses at the gene ends were 1 base for V and 0 bases for J; bases not matched to a gene: 3. This CDR3 spans 16 amino acids. The germline CDR1 and CDR2 sequences are NSQYPW and LRSPGD (reference sequence). The DNA read from the CDR3 is TGCACCTGCAGTGCAGCTGGGACTGGGGACTCCTAT. Translating gives CTCSAAGTGDSY. The entire CDR3 protein reads CTCSAAGTGDSYEQYF.

In the case of this clone: The gene symbols are mouse symbols. The read halts 4 residues ahead of the CDR3 end, with the missing end drawn from the germline J gene. At the DNA level, this CDR3 is encoded by other sequences in the same sample as well. The chain uses TRBV13-3 and TRBJ1-1; 7 bases align to TRBD1. Germline CDR1 is NNHDY and CDR2 is SYVADS. The V segment lost 4 bases and the J segment 3 bases; nucleotides outside the gene matches: 3. The CDR3 length is 13 residues. Incomplete CDR3 DNA: TGTGCCAGCAGTCTGGGACAGTACACA. Amino acids: CASSLGQYT. The whole CDR3 protein reads CASSLGQYTEVFF.

This clone was observed a few times. These gene names are mouse names. The read gets to within 4 residues of the CDR3 end, and the germline J gene fills in the rest. This sequence joins TRBV13-1 and TRBJ1-2, with D tentatively TRBD1 (6 bases). The germline V and J ends were trimmed by 10 bases and 2 bases, with 15 bases remaining between them. The CDR3 totals 13 residues. Germline V gene lookup returns CDR1 NSHNY and CDR2 SYGAGN. CDR3 sequence reads: CAQGREGNSDYTF. CDR3 DNA, as far as it was read: TGTGCCCAGGGGAGGGAGGGCAACTCC.

This clone was detected ten times or more. Gene and germline names: mouse. The read ends 4 residues before the CDR3 terminus; that terminus is restored from the germline J gene. V gene TRBV19 combines with J gene TRBJ2-1; 8 bases fit TRBD2. The CDR3 sequence is 12 residues long. Germline V gene data show CDR1 as FNHDT and CDR2 as SITEND (reference sequence). V shed 10 bases and J 3 bases; nucleotides not matched to a gene: 3. The sequenced part of the CDR3 DNA is TGTGCCCTCGGACTGGGCTATGCT. Translating gives CALGLGYA. The entire CDR3 protein reads CALGLGYAEQFF.

A few counts support this clone. The germline and genes are mouse ones. The sequenced fragment ends 4 residues before the CDR3 boundary, so the rest is inferred from the germline J gene. The rearrangement uses TRBV13-3 and TRBJ2-3; 10 positions agree with TRBD2. The length of the CDR3 is 15 residues. Germline V lookup: CDR1 NNHDY, CDR2 SYVADS. V was pared by 4 bases and J by 2 bases, with 4 bases of the junction left unmatched. The part of the CDR3 DNA that was read is TGTGCCAGCAGTCTGGGGGGGCGCGATGCAGAA. As protein: CASSLGGRDAE. The full CDR3 is CASSLGGRDAETLYF.

Details on this clone: Gene and germline names: mouse. The read terminates 4 residues before the CDR3 end, so the remaining end is supplied by the germline J gene. V usage is TRBV13-3 and J usage is TRBJ2-5; 12 nucleotides match TRBD2. Germline V gene data show CDR1 as NNHDY and CDR2 as SYVADS. This CDR3 has 16 amino acids. Trimming took 4 bases from V and 1 from J; bases not matched to a gene: 4. The part of the CDR3 DNA that was read is TGTGCCAGCAGTCCAGACTGGGGGGGCCACCAAGAC. This gives the protein CASSPDWGGHQD. The entire CDR3 protein reads CASSPDWGGHQDTQYF.

With respect to this clone: The genes and germline here are from mouse. The read ends 4 residues before the CDR3 terminus; that terminus is restored from the germline J gene. V gene TRBV1 combines with J gene TRBJ2-2; D is perhaps TRBD1 (6 bases). V lost 0 bases and J 1 base, leaving 9 bases between the germline ends. The germline CDR1 and CDR2 sequences are NSQYPW and LRSPGD (reference sequence). The CDR3 is 16 amino acids. CDR3: CTCSADADRNTGQLYF. CDR3 DNA, as far as it was read: TGCACCTGCAGTGCAGATGCGGACAGAAACACCGGG.

In the case of this clone: Germline and genes: mouse. The CDR3 spells CAWSGTGGPYEQYF. The part of the CDR3 DNA that was read is TGTGCCTGGAGCGGGACTGGGGGGCCCTAT. The chain is built from TRBV31 and TRBJ2-7; 12 nucleotides agree with TRBD2. From the germline J gene comes the end of the CDR3, since the read stops 4 residues before it. After removal of 3 bases from V and 2 bases from J, the junction contained 2 bases not matched to a gene. The germline CDR1 and CDR2 sequences are GKSSPN and SITVG. CDR3 length: 14 amino acids.

This clone appeared many times. The listed genes are named as in mouse. Read data end 4 residues before the CDR3 end; the end is taken from the germline J gene. This chain links TRBV19 with TRBJ2-5; TRBD2 agrees at 9 bases. Unmatched junction bases numbered 3, after V lost 4 bases and J lost 0 bases. Germline CDR1 and CDR2: FNHDT and SITEND (reference sequence). CDR3 length equals 15 residues. CDR3 amino acids: CASSRDWVNQDTQYF. CDR3 DNA (partial): TGTGCCAGCAGTCGGGACTGGGTTAACCAAGAC.

Worth noting for this clone: Germline and genes: mouse. The read terminates 4 residues before the CDR3 end, so the remaining end is supplied by the germline J gene. The V and J genes are TRBV19 and TRBJ2-7, with 7 nucleotides matching TRBD2. The CDR3 spans 16 residues. V trimming: 0 bases; J trimming: 0 bases; junction bases outside the gene matches: 6. CDR1 and CDR2 (germline): FNHDT, SITEND (reference sequence). The CDR3 protein is CASSIDAGGSSYEQYF. CDR3 bases read: TGTGCCAGCAGTATAGATGCGGGGGGGAGCTCCTAT.

This clone turned up a few times. Gene names and germline match the mouse. The read comes to an end 4 residues before the CDR3 does, leaving the germline J gene to fill in the end. The J gene is TRBJ2-3, the V gene TRBV14, with 12 nucleotides matching TRBD1. The germline CDR1 and CDR2 sequences are SGHDT and FRDEAV. The CDR3 sequence is 15 residues long. J gave up 3 bases and V 4 bases, and 3 bases lay outside the gene matches. The sequenced CDR3 bases are TGTGCCAGCAGTCCCGGGACAGGGGGCGCAGAA. Protein sequence: CASSPGTGGAE. The full-length CDR3 reads as CASSPGTGGAETLYF.

Concerning this clone itself: Any gene name here is a mouse gene name. The CDR3 loop is CASSIKGGANSDYTF. Partial CDR3 DNA: TGTGCCAGCAGTATCAAGGGGGGGGCAAACTCC. The J gene is TRBJ1-2, the V gene TRBV19; the D gene is possibly TRBD1 (6 bases). The CDR3 extends 4 residues past the end of the read, so its final part is completed from the germline J gene. The germline V gene encodes CDR1 FNHDT and CDR2 SITEND (reference sequence). Trimming cost V 2 bases and J 0 bases, with 11 bases left between them. The CDR3 is 15 amino acids.

For this clone: Gene names denote mouse genes. The DNA ends 4 residues before the CDR3 does, and the rest of the CDR3 is filled in from the germline J gene. This chain joins TRBV13-1 and TRBJ2-3; tentative D call: TRBD1 (5 bases). Per germline, CDR1 NSHNY and CDR2 SYGAGN. The CDR3 is made up of 14 amino acids. V was shortened by 3 bases and J by 0 bases, with 8 bases between the two germline ends. The CDR3 loop is CASSGQISAETLYF. The CDR3 DNA, read in part, is TGTGCCAGCAGTGGACAGATTAGTGCAGAA.

This clone was seen a handful of times. Genes here carry mouse names. The read stops 4 residues short of the end of the CDR3; the missing end is completed from the germline J gene. This sequence joins TRBV13-1 and TRBJ2-7; D might be TRBD1 (6 bases). The CDR3 is made up of 14 amino acids. Trimming pared 1 base from V and 3 bases from J, leaving 11 bases between. Looked up from germline, CDR1 is NSHNY and CDR2 is SYGAGN. The covered CDR3 bases are TGTGCCAGCAGTGATAAACAGGGTGGCTAT. It is translated as CASSDKQGGY. The entire CDR3 reads CASSDKQGGYEQYF.

Worth noting for this clone: All gene names here are mouse names. The CDR3 end falls 4 residues outside the read, so it is completed with the germline J gene. The chain carries TRBV13-3 and TRBJ1-4; 9 nucleotides line up with TRBD1. Germline V gene sequence: CDR1 NNHDY, CDR2 SYVADS. V was pared by 3 bases and J by 0 bases, with 6 bases of the junction left unmatched. The CDR3 has 17 amino acids. This CDR3 reads CASSGRDREISNERLFF. The part of the CDR3 DNA that was read is TGTGCCAGCAGTGGACGGGACAGGGAAATTTCCAACGAA. The full variable domain, completed using reference TRBV13-3 and TRBJ1-4, is EAAVTQSPRSKVAVTGGKVTLSCHQTNNHDYMYWYRQDTGHGLRLIHYSYVADSTEKGDIPDGYKASRPSQENFSLILELASLSQTAVYFCASSGRDREISNERLFFGHGTKLSVL.

There are a few counts of this clone. Mouse germline and gene names are used. Coverage ceases 4 residues before the CDR3 finishes, and the germline J gene fills in the end. The gene calls are TRBV5 and TRBJ1-1; 8 nucleotides align to TRBD1. Germline-derived CDR1 and CDR2 are LGHNA and YNLKQL (reference sequence). The CDR3 consists of 14 residues. Losses at the gene ends were 4 bases for V and 4 bases for J; bases not matched to a gene: 5. The sequenced part of the CDR3 DNA is TGTGCCAGCAGCCGGACAGGGTTAGGCACA. It encodes CASSRTGLGT. The full CDR3 protein reads CASSRTGLGTEVFF.

This clone was picked up a small number of times. Gene labels here are mouse ones. The read gets to within 4 residues of the CDR3 end, and the germline J gene fills in the rest. The V call is TRBV13-3, the J call TRBJ2-3; 9 positions match TRBD1. V was clipped by 5 bases and J by 3 bases; unmatched bases: 4. This CDR3 is 14 amino acids long. Germline loops: CDR1 NNHDY, CDR2 SYVADS. CDR3 sequence reads: CASSGQGIAETLYF. The DNA read from the CDR3 is TGTGCCAGCAGCGGACAGGGGATCGCAGAA.

Concerning this clone: Mouse names are used for the genes. The missing CDR3 end, 4 residues past where the read stops, is filled in from the germline J gene. V is TRBV13-2 and J is TRBJ1-1; 9 positions agree with TRBD1. Per germline, CDR1 NNHNN and CDR2 SYGAGS (reference sequence). Trimming cost V 2 bases and J 3 bases; bases outside gene matches: 5. The CDR3 is 15 amino acids. The CDR3 loop is CASGEAQGADTEVFF. Partial CDR3 DNA: TGTGCCAGCGGTGAGGCACAGGGGGCGGACACA.

About this clone itself: Mouse gene names apply. The read ends 4 residues shy of where the CDR3 ends; the end is completed using the germline J gene. The rearrangement joins TRBV13-1 to TRBJ2-2, with D hard to call. This CDR3 has 14 amino acids. From germline, CDR1 is NSHNY and CDR2 SYGAGN. The V end lost 0 bases, the J end lost 3 bases, and 6 bases lay between the germline ends. The DNA read from the CDR3 is TGTGCCAGCAGTGATGCAATAGACACCGGG. Amino acids: CASSDAIDTG. The CDR3 in its entirety is CASSDAIDTGQLYF.

Remarks on this clone: Genes and germline come from the mouse. Sequencing ends 4 residues short of the CDR3 end; the germline J gene provides the rest. V usage is TRBV1 and J usage is TRBJ1-4; tentatively, D is TRBD1 (6 bases). With 2 bases removed from V and 6 bases from J, the gap between germline ends came to 13 bases. The CDR3 is 15 amino acids. CDR1 is NSQYPW, CDR2 LRSPGD, per germline (reference sequence). CDR3 DNA, as far as it was read: TGCACCTGCAGTGCAAGAAGGGGGAGGGACGAA. Amino acids: CTCSARRGRDE. The entire CDR3 reads CTCSARRGRDERLFF.

This clone was seen repeatedly, ten times or more. Gene names are the mouse ones. The CDR3 end is not reached by the read, which stops 4 residues before it; the germline J gene fills it in. This rearrangement joins TRBV13-3 to TRBJ2-5; weak D call: TRBD1 (5 bases). Trimming took 1 base from V and 0 from J, leaving 9 bases between them. CDR1 is NNHDY and CDR2 is SYVADS in the germline V gene. The CDR3 is 15 residues long. Incomplete CDR3 DNA: TGTGCCAGCAGTGATCCGACAGATAACCAAGAC. Translation gives CASSDPTDNQD. The full CDR3 is CASSDPTDNQDTQYF. The variable domain in full, completed from reference TRBV13-3 and TRBJ2-5, reads EAAVTQSPRSKVAVTGGKVTLSCHQTNNHDYMYWYRQDTGHGLRLIHYSYVADSTEKGDIPDGYKASRPSQENFSLILELASLSQTAVYFCASSDPTDNQDTQYFGPGTRLLVL.

With respect to this clone: Gene names and germline refer to mouse. Sequencing ends 4 residues short of the CDR3 end; the germline J gene provides the rest. The chain uses TRBV17 and TRBJ2-2, with 7 bases that match TRBD1. The germline V gene has CDR1 MNHDT and CDR2 YYDKIL. Trimming at V came to 0 bases and at J to 4 bases, leaving 2 bases not matched to a gene. This CDR3 is built from 15 residues. Partial CDR3 DNA: TGTGCTAGCAGTAGAGACAGGGGGTCCACCGGG. Translating it yields CASSRDRGSTG. The full CDR3 protein is CASSRDRGSTGQLYF.

This clone appeared a few times. Gene names are the mouse ones. The read ends 4 residues shy of where the CDR3 ends; the end is completed using the germline J gene. The V call is TRBV1, the J call TRBJ2-7, with TRBD1 matching 9 bases. The CDR3 is 14 residues long. Germline V gene lookup returns CDR1 NSQYPW and CDR2 LRSPGD (reference sequence). The CDR3 bases that were read are TGCACCTGCAGTGCAAGGGACAGGGAATAT. This translates into CTCSARDREY. The whole CDR3 protein reads CTCSARDREYEQYF.

This clone was observed a handful of times. Mouse gene names and germline throughout. The read falls 4 residues short of the CDR3 end, and the missing part is taken from the germline J gene. This chain connects TRBV14 to TRBJ1-4; 10 nucleotides match TRBD1. The junction had 7 bases not matched to a gene; V was cut back by 5 bases and J by 0 bases. This CDR3 spans 17 amino acids. Per germline, CDR1 SGHDT and CDR2 FRDEAV. The CDR3 here is CASSIDRGRISNERLFF. The sequenced part of the CDR3 DNA is TGTGCCAGCAGCATCGACAGGGGGCGGATTTCCAACGAA.

This clone was seen a few times. The genes are named according to mouse. The sequence runs out 4 residues before the end of the CDR3; the remainder is reconstructed from the germline J gene. The chain carries TRBV13-3 and TRBJ2-7, with a weak D call TRBD1 (6 bases). CDR3 length: 14 residues. The V end lost 6 bases, the J end lost 3 bases, and 16 bases lay between the germline ends. Looked up from germline, CDR1 is NNHDY and CDR2 is SYVADS. CDR3 sequence reads: CASKPPGQNYEQYF. The sequenced CDR3 bases are TGTGCCAGCAAACCACCGGGACAAAACTAT.

This clone has a handful of counts. Gene names and germline refer to mouse. The read halts 4 residues ahead of the CDR3 end, with the missing end drawn from the germline J gene. The V and J genes are TRBV17 and TRBJ2-3, with 9 bases identical to TRBD1. The V and J ends lost 3 bases and 2 bases, in that order; junction bases with no gene match: 6. CDR3 length equals 16 residues. CDR1 is MNHDT and CDR2 is YYDKIL in the germline V gene. The CDR3 is CASSRGGTGNAETLYF. CDR3 DNA, as far as it was read: TGTGCTAGCAGTAGGGGAGGGACAGGGAATGCAGAA. Full variable domain (missing parts from reference TRBV17 and TRBJ2-3): DTTVKQNPRYKLARVGKPVNLICSQTMNHDTMYWYQKKPNQAPKLLLFYYDKILNREADTFEKFQSSRPNNSFCSLYIGSAGLEYSAMYLCASSRGGTGNAETLYFGSGTRLTVL.

This clone occurred a few times. All gene names here are mouse names. The CDR3 end falls 4 residues outside the read, so it is completed with the germline J gene. The chain recombines TRBV19 with TRBJ2-1, with D possibly being TRBD2 (6 bases). V gave up 4 bases and J gave up 0 bases, with 11 bases separating them. CDR3 size: 15 residues. Germline V lookup: CDR1 FNHDT, CDR2 SITEND (reference sequence). The CDR3 loop is CASSPLGSNYAEQFF. CDR3 bases read: TGTGCCAGCAGTCCCCTGGGGTCTAACTATGCT.

Concerning this clone itself: Mouse germline and gene names are used. The read ends 4 residues shy of where the CDR3 ends; the end is completed using the germline J gene. The V call is TRBV19, the J call TRBJ1-2; D is possibly TRBD1 (6 bases). Germline values: CDR1 FNHDT, CDR2 SITEND (reference sequence). There are 14 residues in the CDR3. V was trimmed by 4 bases and J by 0 bases, leaving 10 bases between them. Partial CDR3 DNA: TGTGCCAGCAGTTCGACAGGCGCAAACTCC. Translating it yields CASSSTGANS. The CDR3, in full, reads CASSSTGANSDYTF.

This clone has at least ten counts. The genes and germline here are from mouse. Sequencing ends 4 residues short of the CDR3 end; the germline J gene provides the rest. The chain couples TRBV1 to TRBJ2-1, with D perhaps TRBD1 (6 bases). There are 14 residues in the CDR3. Germline V CDR1 and CDR2: NSQYPW, LRSPGD (reference sequence). The CDR3 region is CTCSADHREAEQFF. Incomplete CDR3 DNA: TGCACCTGCAGTGCAGATCACAGGGAAGCT.

A word on this clone: Any gene name here is a mouse gene name. The CDR3 end lies 4 residues beyond the end of the read and is filled in from the germline J gene. The chain employs TRBV17 and TRBJ2-2, with TRBD2 matching 11 bases. The germline gives CDR1 MNHDT, CDR2 YYDKIL. With 5 bases clipped from V and 2 bases from J, the junction kept 1 base outside the gene matches. This CDR3 has 15 amino acids. This CDR3 reads CASSWDWGNTGQLYF. The DNA read from the CDR3 is TGTGCTAGCAGTTGGGACTGGGGGAACACCGGG.

A word on this clone: Genes and germline come from the mouse. The read ends 4 residues before the CDR3 terminus; that terminus is restored from the germline J gene. The chain joins TRBV31 to TRBJ1-2; 9 bases align to TRBD1. This CDR3 is built from 14 residues. J lost 3 bases, V lost 0 bases, and 2 bases had no gene match. Per germline, CDR1 GKSSPN and CDR2 SITVG. The CDR3 sequence is CAWSLNRGHSDYTF. The sequenced part of the CDR3 DNA is TGTGCCTGGAGTCTGAACAGGGGGCACTCC.

This clone was observed a handful of times. Genes and germline come from the mouse. Read coverage stops 4 residues before the CDR3 terminus; the germline J gene supplies the remainder. J is TRBJ1-4 and V is TRBV13-1; TRBD1 matches at 10 bases. CDR1 and CDR2 (germline): NSHNY, SYGAGN. CDR3 size: 15 residues. The CDR3 sequence: CASSDWDRGPERLFF. Partial CDR3 DNA: TGTGCCAGCAGTGACTGGGACAGGGGTCCCGAA.